The 24 T cell receptor beta chains listed next were all sequenced from one sample in a study of blood T cell repertoires in COVID-19. Here immunoSEQ multiplex PCR was the method, and the copy in TCRdb shows in-frame clones only, minus some. The sample includes about 72,000 clones, around 90% of them seen just once. Input material: peripheral blood. Receptors originate from a human donor in a cohort sampled during active COVID-19.

V gene TRBV13 combines with J gene TRBJ2-7; 8 bases are a match to TRBD1. V lost 3 bases and J lost 7; bases outside the gene matches: 17. CDR1 and CDR2 from the germline V gene are PRHDT and FYEKMQ (reference sequence). The CDR3 is 17 residues long. The CDR3 DNA reads TGTGCCAGCAGCTTCGGCGACAGGGGCCGCCTGGTGGGGGAGCAGTACTTC. Translated, it gives CASSFGDRGRLVGEQYF. Full variable domain (rest looked up from reference TRBV13 and TRBJ2-7): AAGVIQSPRHLIKEKRETATLKCYPIPRHDTVYWYQQGPGQDPQFLISFYEKMQSDKGSIPDRFSAQQFSDYHSELNMSSLELGDSALYFCASSFGDRGRLVGEQYFGPGTRLTVT.

This clone was found once. J is TRBJ2-2 and V is TRBV5-1, with 7 bases aligning to TRBD2. From germline, CDR1 is SGHRS and CDR2 YFSETQ. V lost 2 bases and J lost 4; bases outside the gene matches: 5. This CDR3 is 15 amino acids long. CDR3 sequence: CASSFSASGTGELFF. In nucleotides, the CDR3 is TGCGCCAGCAGCTTTAGCGCTAGCGGCACCGGGGAGCTGTTTTTT. The full variable domain, in which reference TRBV5-1 and TRBJ2-2 provide the parts outside the CDR3, is KAGVTQTPRYLIKTRGQQVTLSCSPISGHRSVSWYQQTPGQGLQFLFEYFSETQRNKGNFPGRFSGRQFSNSRSEMNVSTLELGDSALYLCASSFSASGTGELFFGEGSRLTVL.

This clone appeared a few times. The chain joins TRBV7-2 to TRBJ2-7, with TRBD1 as a possible D gene (5 bases). There are 14 residues in the CDR3. Germline V gene data show CDR1 as SGHTA and CDR2 as FQGNSA. Trimming removed 0 bases at V and 2 bases at J, with 8 bases between. The CDR3 DNA reads as TGTGCCAGCAGCTTAGCGGGCAGGGCCTACGAGCAGTACTTC. It is translated as CASSLAGRAYEQYF.

The table lists this clone with a count of one. This chain links TRBV4-1 with TRBJ2-3; possibly TRBD2 for D (6 bases). Per the germline V gene, CDR1 is MGHRA and CDR2 is YSYEKL. V shed 0 bases and J shed 0 bases, with 10 bases lying between them. CDR3 size: 16 residues. CDR3 sequence (DNA): TGCGCCAGCAGCCAAGACTGGCGGGGTAGCACAGATACGCAGTATTTT. It codes for CASSQDWRGSTDTQYF.

V is TRBV5-1 and J is TRBJ2-2; 8 nucleotides line up with TRBD1. The CDR3 consists of 16 residues. Losses at the gene ends were 2 bases for V and 5 bases for J; bases not matched to a gene: 8. Looked up from germline, CDR1 is SGHRS and CDR2 is YFSETQ. The CDR3 DNA reads TGCGCCAGCAGCTTCCGAGGACAGGGAGGAACCGGGGAGCTGTTTTTT. This translates into CASSFRGQGGTGELFF.

The rearrangement joins TRBV24-1 to TRBJ2-3; D may be TRBD1 (7 bases). Germline lookup yields CDR1 KGHDR and CDR2 SFDVKD. The CDR3 has 18 residues. Trimming removed 2 bases from V and 2 bases from J, with 19 bases in between. The CDR3 protein is CATSDSEGKDRNTDTQYF. Written as DNA, the CDR3 is TGTGCCACCAGTGATTCGGAGGGGAAGGACAGGAACACAGATACGCAGTATTTT.

The rearrangement uses TRBV9 and TRBJ2-3; a possible D gene is TRBD2 (6 bases). V shed 1 base and J shed 3 bases, with 12 bases lying between them. The CDR3 covers 15 residues. From germline, CDR1 is SGDLS and CDR2 YYNGEE. For the CDR3, the DNA is TGTGCCAGCAGCGTAACCGGGAGTAAAACAGATACGCAGTATTTT. It specifies CASSVTGSKTDTQYF.

This sequence joins TRBV29-1 and TRBJ2-1, with 10 bases identical to TRBD1. The CDR3 extends over 20 amino acids. Germline V gene lookup returns CDR1 SQVTM and CDR2 ANQGSEA. V trimming: 0 bases; J trimming: 0 bases; junction bases outside the gene matches: 14. Here the CDR3 reads CSVEERTGQGTSSSYNEQFF. CDR3 bases: TGCAGCGTTGAAGAAAGAACGGGACAGGGGACCTCTAGCTCCTACAATGAGCAGTTCTTC.

This clone was picked up one time. The V and J genes are TRBV7-2 and TRBJ2-1, with 13 positions matching TRBD2. The CDR3 extends over 18 amino acids. V shed 1 base, J shed 9 bases, and the junction held 12 bases outside the gene matches. Looked up from germline, CDR1 is SGHTA and CDR2 is FQGNSA. The CDR3 DNA reads as TGTGCCAGCAGCTTAGGGACTAGCGGGAGACGATTAGGGACTGAGCAGTTCTTC. Translation gives CASSLGTSGRRLGTEQFF.

This sequence joins TRBV9 and TRBJ2-3; TRBD2 aligns across 7 bases. The CDR3 loop spans 16 amino acids. Germline V gene sequence: CDR1 SGDLS, CDR2 YYNGEE. V gave up 7 bases and J gave up 0 bases; unmatched junction bases: 11. The CDR3 DNA sequence: TGTGCCAGCTCGGGGGGAGATAGCGGAAGCACAGATACGCAGTATTTT. This encodes CASSGGDSGSTDTQYF.

The chain employs TRBV27 and TRBJ2-3, with D tentatively TRBD2 (5 bases). The CDR3 has 14 residues. The V end was cut by 6 bases, the J end by 2 bases, with 12 bases between. The germline V gene has CDR1 MNHEY and CDR2 SMNVEV (reference sequence). The CDR3 is CASSQQRHTDTQYF. The CDR3, as DNA: TGTGCCAGCAGCCAACAGCGGCACACAGATACGCAGTATTTT.

The chain couples TRBV6-5 to TRBJ2-2, with TRBD2 matching 8 bases. Germline V gives CDR1 MNHEY, CDR2 SVGAGI. The CDR3 runs to 15 residues. V trimming: 5 bases; J trimming: 7 bases; junction bases outside the gene matches: 9. CDR3 loop: CASSPTGLGVGELFF. CDR3 nucleotides: TGTGCCAGCAGTCCGACGGGACTAGGGGTCGGGGAGCTGTTTTTT.

The chain uses TRBV25-1 and TRBJ2-5, with D hard to call. Germline CDR1 MGHDK, CDR2 SYGVNS. The V gene lost 2 bases and the J gene lost 5 bases, with 15 bases spanning the gap. The CDR3 totals 15 residues. The CDR3 nucleotides are TGTGCCAGCAGTGAAGAGAGCCCACCGAGGGAGACCCAGTACTTC. This sequence encodes CASSEESPPRETQYF.

The chain recombines TRBV4-2 with TRBJ2-3; D might be TRBD1 (5 bases). Germline V gene lookup returns CDR1 LGHNA and CDR2 YNFKEQ. Deletions cut 1 base from V and 5 bases from J, with 10 bases between. The CDR3 sequence is 14 residues long. The CDR3: CASSQGVREDTQYF. Written as DNA, the CDR3 is TGTGCCAGCAGCCAAGGGGTCAGGGAAGATACGCAGTATTTT.

The V gene is TRBV5-1, the J gene TRBJ2-4; TRBD1 matches 8 bases. CDR1 and CDR2 (germline): SGHRS, YFSETQ. This CDR3 is 14 amino acids long. V lost 3 bases and J lost 8; bases outside the gene matches: 7. CDR3 DNA: TGCGCCAGCAGCTCCGATCCGGACAGGGACATTCAGTACTTC. It yields the protein CASSSDPDRDIQYF.

This chain links TRBV15 with TRBJ1-2; 7 nucleotides align to TRBD1. The junction had 5 bases not matched to a gene; V was cut back by 3 bases and J by 7 bases. Germline V gives CDR1 LNHNV, CDR2 YYDKDF (reference sequence). This CDR3 has 13 amino acids. CDR3 DNA sequence: TGTGCCACCAGCAGGGACAGGCGTGGTGGCTACACCTTC. Translation gives CATSRDRRGGYTF.

CDR3 DNA sequence: TGTGCCAGCAGCCGAGCTCTGGGACAGAGCTACGAGCAGTACTTC. Its translation is CASSRALGQSYEQYF. V is TRBV27 and J is TRBJ2-7, with 7 nucleotides matching TRBD1. V lost 6 bases, J lost 3 bases, and 11 bases stayed unmatched. The CDR3 is 15 amino acids. CDR1 and CDR2 from the germline V gene are MNHEY and SMNVEV (reference sequence).

The V call is TRBV27, the J call TRBJ2-5; TRBD1 aligns across 7 bases. V shed 5 bases, J shed 5 bases, and the junction held 11 bases outside the gene matches. CDR1 and CDR2 from the germline V gene are MNHEY and SMNVEV (reference sequence). The CDR3 length is 15 residues. In DNA form, the CDR3 reads TGTGCCAGCAGTACACTAGGGGGCGCGGGTGAGACCCAGTACTTC. Its protein is CASSTLGGAGETQYF.

The chain is built from TRBV7-6 and TRBJ1-4; 12 positions agree with TRBD1. Trimming took 1 base from V and 9 from J; bases not matched to a gene: 12. The CDR3 has 18 residues. Germline loops: CDR1 SGHVS, CDR2 FNYEAQ. CDR3 DNA sequence: TGTGCCAGCAGCTTAGAAGGGACAGGGGGCGCAGGGCGGAAAAAACTGTTTTTT. Translated: CASSLEGTGGAGRKKLFF.

The genes are TRBV1 and TRBJ2-7; the DNA was not compared with TRBD1, the D call given in the table. TRBV1 is shown as a pseudogene. The CDR3 is made up of 16 amino acids. The CDR3 bases are TGCACCAGCAGCCAAGATAAGACAGGGGAGTCCTACGAGCAGTACTTC. This codes for CTSSQDKTGESYEQYF.

The chain combines TRBV28 with TRBJ2-5; 7 bases match TRBD2. The CDR3 extends over 19 amino acids. Germline assignment: CDR1 MDHEN and CDR2 SYDVKM. Trimming at V came to 5 bases and at J to 3 bases, leaving 21 bases not matched to a gene. The CDR3 DNA is TGTGCCAGCAGTCCGCCTTTGGGCTTCCTGGGGGGGAAAAAAGAGACCCAGTACTTC. Protein: CASSPPLGFLGGKKETQYF.

This rearrangement joins TRBV24-1 to TRBJ2-5; 8 nucleotides agree with TRBD2. After removal of 4 bases from V and 7 bases from J, the junction contained 7 bases not matched to a gene. Germline V gene lookup returns CDR1 KGHDR and CDR2 SFDVKD. The CDR3 is made up of 14 amino acids. CDR3 region: CATSERTSPRTQYF. CDR3 nucleotide sequence: TGTGCCACCAGTGAGAGGACTAGCCCCCGGACCCAGTACTTC.

This rearrangement joins TRBV7-9 to TRBJ2-5, with 13 bases fitting TRBD2. The CDR3 spans 17 residues. V shed 5 bases, J shed 4 bases, and the junction held 10 bases outside the gene matches. Looked up from germline, CDR1 is SEHNR and CDR2 is FQNEAQ (reference sequence). As DNA, the CDR3 is TGTGCCAGCAGCACCGGGACTAGCGGGACGGTAGGAGAGACCCAGTACTTC. Its translation: CASSTGTSGTVGETQYF.

The genes are TRBV28 and TRBJ2-7; 9 bases agree with TRBD2. Germline values: CDR1 MDHEN, CDR2 SYDVKM. The J segment lost 6 bases and the V segment lost 3 bases, leaving 9 bases of the junction unmatched. The CDR3 runs 15 residues. The DNA for the CDR3 is TGTGCCAGCAGTTTGCAGGTAGCGGGAGTGGGCGAGCAGTACTTC. Translation: CASSLQVAGVGEQYF.